The source of this TCR beta chain is a study of shared clonotypes between healthy human individuals. Across the whole study: Three plates each covered CD4 naive and memory; CD8 naive two, CD8 memory one. Study-wide points: Clonotype sharing among donors was expected to depend on sequencing depth. Limited genetic and exposure-history diversity came from having few donors.

Worth noting for this clone: Its antigen remains unidentified. At one end, the junction sequence differs from germline, possibly due to a read error.

This CDR3 has 13 residues. In germline, CDR1 is SGHRS, CDR2 YFSETQ. When replicate PCRs were run on sorted subsets, they used 150 to 250 ng DNA, 30,000 to 35,000 T cell genomes. Clones were sequenced by immunoSEQ multiplex PCR, and TCRdb holds only the in-frame ones, with some missing. Here the sample spans roughly 2.2 million clones, 85% to 95% being singletons. V usage is TRBV5-1 and J usage is TRBJ2-5; the match to TRBD2 covers 7 bases. The specimen sequenced was naive CD4+ T cells from PBMCs. The subset is: CD45RA+ positively selected. The origin of this receptor is a man between 18 and 35 years old in good health. Some clones in this sample may be carry-over from other donors' samples. The CDR3 coding sequence is TGCGCCAGCAGGTTGGGGGGGAGAGAGACCCAGTACTTC. It specifies CASRLGGRETQYF.